This T cell receptor beta chain is from a study of lymphopenia after photon versus proton radiotherapy. Using immunoSEQ multiplex PCR, the repertoire was profiled, and TCRdb retains in-frame clones only, with some absent. The table has tens of thousands of clones, approximately 87% seen once. Germline loops: CDR1 SNHLY, CDR2 FYNNEI. V dropped 8 bases and J dropped 6 bases, with 13 bases sitting between them. The CDR3 is 12 residues long. The chain is built from TRBV2 and TRBJ1-2; tentative D call: TRBD1 (6 bases). Sequencing was performed on peripheral blood, taken from a patient treated with proton-based radiotherapy. The receptor was isolated from a woman aged 60-75 years with cholangiocarcinoma. Some clones in this sample may be carry-over from other donors' samples. CDR3 residues: CASEGGPDGYTF. DNA for the CDR3: TGTGCCAGCGAGGGGGGTCCGGATGGCTACACCTTC.